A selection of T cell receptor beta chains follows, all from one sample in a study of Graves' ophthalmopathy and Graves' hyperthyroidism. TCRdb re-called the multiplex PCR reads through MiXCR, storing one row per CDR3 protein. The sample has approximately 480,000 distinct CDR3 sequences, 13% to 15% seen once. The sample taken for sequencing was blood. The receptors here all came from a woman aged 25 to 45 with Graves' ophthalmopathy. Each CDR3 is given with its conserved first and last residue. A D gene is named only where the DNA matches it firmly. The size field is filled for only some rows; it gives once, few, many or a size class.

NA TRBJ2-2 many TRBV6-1 TGTGCCAGCAGAAAGAACACCGGGGAGCTGTTTTTT CASRKNTGELFF
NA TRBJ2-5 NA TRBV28 TGTGCCAGCAGTCCCCGTTCTGGGACCCAGTACTTC CASSPRSGTQYF
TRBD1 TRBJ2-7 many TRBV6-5 TGTGCCAGCAGTTACTCCGGGAACAGGGGTCTCGACGAGCAGTACTTC CASSYSGNRGLDEQYF
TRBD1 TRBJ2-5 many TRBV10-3 TGTGCCATCAGTGAGCGGGACAGGGAAGAGACCCAGTACTTC CAISERDREETQYF
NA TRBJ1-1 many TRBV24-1 TGTGCCACCAATGATTTTGGGCGGACAGTCACTGAAGCTTTCTTT CATNDFGRTVTEAFF
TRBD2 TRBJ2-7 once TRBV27 TGTGCCAGCAGCCAAGCGGGGAGGGCCTACGAGCAGTACTTC CASSQAGRAYEQYF
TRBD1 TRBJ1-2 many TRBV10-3 TGTGCCACCCGGCGGACAGGGGAACGGAAGAACTATGGCTACACCTTC CATRRTGERKNYGYTF
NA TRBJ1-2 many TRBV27 TGTGCCAGCAGTTCTCACGAGGTTAACTATGGCTACACCTTC CASSSHEVNYGYTF
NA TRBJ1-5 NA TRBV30 TGTGCCTGGAGTATCTGGCAGAGCAATCAGCCCCAGCATTTT CAWSIWQSNQPQHF
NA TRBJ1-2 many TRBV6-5 TGTGCCAGCAGGGGGTGGGGGGACGGGAACTATGGCTACACCTTC CASRGWGDGNYGYTF
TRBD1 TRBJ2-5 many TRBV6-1 TGTGCCAGCGAAGGCGACAGGGTGGAGACCCAGTACTTC CASEGDRVETQYF
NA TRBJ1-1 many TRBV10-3 TGTGCCATCCACGATGCCGGAGGGAACACTGAAGCTTTCTTT CAIHDAGGNTEAFF
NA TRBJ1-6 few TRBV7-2 TGTGCCAGGGCCGGGACACAAAATAATTCACCCCTCCACTTT CARAGTQNNSPLHF
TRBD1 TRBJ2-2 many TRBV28 TGTGCCAGCAGTTTAATGGGACAGGGCGTCGGGGAGCTGTTTTTT CASSLMGQGVGELFF
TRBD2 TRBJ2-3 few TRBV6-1 TGTGCCAGCAGTAAGACTAGCGGGATGCCAGATACGCAGTATTTT CASSKTSGMPDTQYF
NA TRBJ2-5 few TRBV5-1 TGCGCCAGCAGCTGGGGGACCAAAGAGACCCAGTACTTC CASSWGTKETQYF
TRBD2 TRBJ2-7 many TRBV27 TGTGCCAGCAGTTTATCAGCTAGCGGGAGTTGGGAGCAGTACTTC CASSLSASGSWEQYF
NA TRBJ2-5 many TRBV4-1 TGCGCCAGCAGCCCTACGGCTGCGGATGGAGGAGAGACCCAGTACTTC CASSPTAADGGETQYF
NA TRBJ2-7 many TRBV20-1 TGCGGCGGGACACGAGGGTACGAGCAGTACTTC CGGTRGYEQYF
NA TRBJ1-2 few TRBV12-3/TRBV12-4 TGTGCCAGCAGCCCTTGGGGTTATGGCTACACCTTC CASSPWGYGYTF
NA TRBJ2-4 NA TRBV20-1 TGCAGTGCTTCCCCGGGCACCCTGGCCAAAAACATTCAGTACTTC CSASPGTLAKNIQYF
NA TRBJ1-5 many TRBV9 TGTGCCAGCAGCGTAGACCCAGGGGCGTTACAGCCCCAGCATTTT CASSVDPGALQPQHF